The sequence of this TCR beta chain was determined in a study of blood T cell repertoires in COVID-19. Study as a whole: The samples span acute and convalescent COVID-19 from the United States, Italy and Spain.

As originally analysed: The assay estimated nucleated cells by amplifying reference gene primers. Libraries were prepared by immunoSEQ multiplex PCR; TCRdb keeps only in-frame clonotypes and omits some of them. The V and J calls and clone size are taken from that table; D and trimming were inferred from the DNA. The top ten clones hold approximately 2.4% of a sample with 250,000 to 350,000 clones, about 90% of them seen once. The CDR3 runs 15 residues. Germline CDR1 reads LGHNA; CDR2 reads YNFKEQ. The ends lost 3 bases at V and 2 bases at J; junction bases unmatched: 4. Material for sequencing was peripheral blood. The source of this sequence is a man aged 18 to 30 with active or convalescent COVID-19. The chain is built from TRBV4-2 and TRBJ1-3, with TRBD1 matching over 7 bases. CDR3 amino acids: CASSHLQGPGNTIYF. Written as DNA, the CDR3 is TGTGCCAGCAGCCACCTACAGGGGCCTGGAAACACCATATATTTT.